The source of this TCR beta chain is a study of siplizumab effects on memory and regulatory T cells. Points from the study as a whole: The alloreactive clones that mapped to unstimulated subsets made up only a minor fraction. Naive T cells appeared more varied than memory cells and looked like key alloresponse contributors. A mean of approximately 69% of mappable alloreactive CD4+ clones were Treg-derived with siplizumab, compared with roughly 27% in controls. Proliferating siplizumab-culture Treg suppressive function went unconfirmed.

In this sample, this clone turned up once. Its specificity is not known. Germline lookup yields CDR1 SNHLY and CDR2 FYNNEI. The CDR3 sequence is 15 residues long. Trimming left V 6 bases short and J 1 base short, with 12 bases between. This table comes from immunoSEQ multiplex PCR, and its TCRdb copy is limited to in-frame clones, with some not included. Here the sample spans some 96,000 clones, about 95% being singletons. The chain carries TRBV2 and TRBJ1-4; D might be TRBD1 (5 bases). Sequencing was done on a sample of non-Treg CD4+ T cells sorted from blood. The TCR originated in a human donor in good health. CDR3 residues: CASSSRGGTNEKLFF. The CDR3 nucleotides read TGTGCCAGCAGCAGCCGGGGGGGAACTAATGAAAAACTGTTTTTT.